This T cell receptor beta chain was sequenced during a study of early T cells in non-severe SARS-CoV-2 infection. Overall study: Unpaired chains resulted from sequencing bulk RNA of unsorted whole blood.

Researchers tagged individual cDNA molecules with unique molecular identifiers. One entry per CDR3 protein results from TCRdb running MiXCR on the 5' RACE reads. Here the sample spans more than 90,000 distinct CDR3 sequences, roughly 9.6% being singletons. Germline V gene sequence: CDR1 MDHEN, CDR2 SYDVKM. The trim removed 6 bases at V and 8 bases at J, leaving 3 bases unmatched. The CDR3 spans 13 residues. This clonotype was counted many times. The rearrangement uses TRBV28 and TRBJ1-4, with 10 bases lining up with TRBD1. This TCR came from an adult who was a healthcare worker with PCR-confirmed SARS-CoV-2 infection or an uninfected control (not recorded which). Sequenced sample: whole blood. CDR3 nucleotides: TGTGCCAGCAGCGACAGGGGGCCCGAAAAACTGTTTTTT. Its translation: CASSDRGPEKLFF.